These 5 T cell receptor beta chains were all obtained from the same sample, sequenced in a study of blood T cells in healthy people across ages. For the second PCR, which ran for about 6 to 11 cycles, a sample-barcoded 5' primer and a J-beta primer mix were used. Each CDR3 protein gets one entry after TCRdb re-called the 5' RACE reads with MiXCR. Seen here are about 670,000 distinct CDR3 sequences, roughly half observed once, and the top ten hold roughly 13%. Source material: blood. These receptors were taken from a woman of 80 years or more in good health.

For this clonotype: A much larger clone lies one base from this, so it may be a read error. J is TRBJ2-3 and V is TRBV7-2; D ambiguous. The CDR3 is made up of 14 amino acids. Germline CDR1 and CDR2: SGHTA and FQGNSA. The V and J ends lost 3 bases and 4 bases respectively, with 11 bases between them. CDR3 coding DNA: TGTGCCAGCAGCTTCACCAGGCGGCCAGATACGCAGTATTTT. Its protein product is CASSFTRRPDTQYF.

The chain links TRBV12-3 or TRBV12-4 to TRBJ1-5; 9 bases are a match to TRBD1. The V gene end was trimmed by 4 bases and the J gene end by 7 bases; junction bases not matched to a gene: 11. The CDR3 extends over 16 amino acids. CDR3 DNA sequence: TGTGCCAGCAGTTCGCCGGGACAGGGTATCTTGCAGCCCCAGCATTTT. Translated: CASSSPGQGILQPQHF.

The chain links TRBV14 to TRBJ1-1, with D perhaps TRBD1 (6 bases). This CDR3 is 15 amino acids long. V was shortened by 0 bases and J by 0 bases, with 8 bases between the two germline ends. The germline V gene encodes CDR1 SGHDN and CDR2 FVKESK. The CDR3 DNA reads TGTGCCAGCAGCCAAGATCCAGGGGTGAACACTGAAGCTTTCTTT. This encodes CASSQDPGVNTEAFF.

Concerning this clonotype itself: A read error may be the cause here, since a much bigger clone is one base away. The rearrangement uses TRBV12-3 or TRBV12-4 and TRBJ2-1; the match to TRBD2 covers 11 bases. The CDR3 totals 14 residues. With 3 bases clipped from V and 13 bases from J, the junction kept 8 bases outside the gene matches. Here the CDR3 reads CASSFALAGAIQFF. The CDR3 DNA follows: TGTGCCAGCAGTTTCGCACTAGCGGGAGCCATACAGTTCTTC.

The CDR3 bases are TGTGCCAGCAGCCCCCGACAGGGGAAGGCCGGGGAGCTGTTTTTT. Protein product: CASSPRQGKAGELFF. The V and J genes are TRBV11-2 and TRBJ2-2; the match to TRBD1 covers 8 bases. With 5 bases clipped from V and 6 bases from J, the junction kept 8 bases outside the gene matches. From germline, CDR1 is SGHAT and CDR2 FQNNGV. This CDR3 is built from 15 residues.